This TCR beta chain emerged from a study of blood T cell repertoires in COVID-19. For the study at large: Donors in the United States, Italy and Spain gave samples during acute or convalescent COVID-19.

Produced via immunoSEQ multiplex PCR; TCRdb's table is partial and in-frame only. The profile shows over 350,000 clones, just over 85% of them singletons. The clonotype was recovered from a woman aged 25-40 years with active or convalescent COVID-19. Sequencing was carried out using peripheral blood.

CDR3 amino acids: CASSQVETGPNQPQHF. In DNA, the CDR3 is TGCGCCAGCAGCCAAGTAGAGACAGGGCCAAACCAGCCCCAGCATTTT. The chain recombines TRBV4-1 with TRBJ1-5; 7 bases are a match to TRBD1. V was clipped by 1 base and J by 7 bases; unmatched bases: 10. The CDR3 is 16 amino acids. CDR1 is MGHRA and CDR2 is YSYEKL in the germline V gene.